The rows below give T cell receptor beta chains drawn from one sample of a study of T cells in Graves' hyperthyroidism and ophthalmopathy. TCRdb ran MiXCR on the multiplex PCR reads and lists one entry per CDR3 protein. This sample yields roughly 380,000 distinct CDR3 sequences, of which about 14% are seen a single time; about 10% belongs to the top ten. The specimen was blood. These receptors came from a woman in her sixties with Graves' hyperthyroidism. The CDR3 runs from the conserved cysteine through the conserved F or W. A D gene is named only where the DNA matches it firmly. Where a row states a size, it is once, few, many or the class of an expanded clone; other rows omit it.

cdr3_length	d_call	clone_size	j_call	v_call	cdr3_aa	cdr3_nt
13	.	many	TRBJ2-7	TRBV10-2	CASRPVGSYEQYF	TGCGCCAGCAGGCCCGTGGGTTCCTACGAGCAGTACTTC
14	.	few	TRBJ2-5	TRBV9	CASSSRDTQETQYF	TGTGCCAGCAGCTCCCGGGACACCCAAGAGACCCAGTACTTC
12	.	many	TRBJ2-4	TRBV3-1	CASSLAKNIQYF	TGTGCCAGCAGCCTAGCCAAAAACATTCAGTACTTC
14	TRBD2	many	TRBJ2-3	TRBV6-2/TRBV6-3	CASSYAGGTDTQYF	TGTGCCAGCAGTTACGCGGGAGGCACAGATACGCAGTATTTT
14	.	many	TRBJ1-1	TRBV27	CASSRTTLYTEAFF	TGTGCCAGCAGTCGGACCACCCTTTACACTGAAGCTTTCTTT
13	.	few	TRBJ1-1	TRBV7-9	CASSSSVGTEAFF	TGTGCCAGCAGCTCGTCGGTAGGAACTGAAGCTTTCTTT
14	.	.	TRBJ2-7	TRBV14	CASSYGLTSYEQYF	TGTGCCAGCAGCTACGGATTGACCTCCTACGAGCAGTACTTC
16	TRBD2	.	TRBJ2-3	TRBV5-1	CASSRLAGEYTDTQYF	TGCGCCAGCAGCCGACTAGCGGGAGAATACACAGATACGCAGTATTTT
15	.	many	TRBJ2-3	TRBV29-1	CSVEDRRKGTDTQYF	TGCAGCGTTGAAGATCGCCGGAAAGGCACAGATACGCAGTATTTT
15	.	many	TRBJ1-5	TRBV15	CATSRVGNEVEPQHF	TGTGCCACCAGCAGAGTAGGTAACGAGGTGGAGCCCCAGCATTTT
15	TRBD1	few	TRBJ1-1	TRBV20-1	CSARNPQGSNTEAFF	TGCAGTGCTAGAAACCCACAGGGGTCGAACACTGAAGCTTTCTTT
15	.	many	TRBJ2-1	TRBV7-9	CASSPGGQPDNEQFF	TGTGCCAGCAGCCCCGGCGGACAGCCGGACAATGAGCAGTTCTTC